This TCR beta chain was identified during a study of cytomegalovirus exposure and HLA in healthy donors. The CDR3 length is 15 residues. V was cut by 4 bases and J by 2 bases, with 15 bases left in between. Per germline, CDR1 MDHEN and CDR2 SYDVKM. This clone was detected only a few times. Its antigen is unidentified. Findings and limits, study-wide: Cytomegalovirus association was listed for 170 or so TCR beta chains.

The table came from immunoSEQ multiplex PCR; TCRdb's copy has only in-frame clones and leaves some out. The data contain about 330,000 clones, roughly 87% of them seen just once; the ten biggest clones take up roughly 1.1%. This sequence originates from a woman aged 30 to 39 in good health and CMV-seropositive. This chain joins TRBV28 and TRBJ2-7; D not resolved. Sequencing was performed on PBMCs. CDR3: CASSSSLPGPYEQYF. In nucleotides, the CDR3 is TGTGCCAGCAGTTCCTCCCTCCCAGGTCCCTACGAGCAGTACTTC.